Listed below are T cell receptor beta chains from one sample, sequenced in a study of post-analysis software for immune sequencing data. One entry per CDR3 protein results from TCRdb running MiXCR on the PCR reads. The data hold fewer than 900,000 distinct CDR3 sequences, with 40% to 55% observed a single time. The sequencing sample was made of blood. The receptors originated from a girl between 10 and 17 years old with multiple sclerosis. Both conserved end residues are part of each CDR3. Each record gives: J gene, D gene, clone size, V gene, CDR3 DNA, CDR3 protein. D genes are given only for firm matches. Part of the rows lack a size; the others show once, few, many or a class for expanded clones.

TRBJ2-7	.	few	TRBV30	TGTGCCTGGAGTGTAACTAGCCGCCACGAGCAGTACTTC	CAWSVTSRHEQYF
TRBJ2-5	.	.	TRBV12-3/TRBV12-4	TGTGCCAGCAGTTCCCTCTCAAGAGGGGGACGGGGAAAGGGAGAGACCCAGTACTTC	CASSSLSRGGRGKGETQYF
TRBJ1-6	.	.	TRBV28	TGTGCCAGCCAAGACACCGCCTATAATTCACCCCTCCACTTT	CASQDTAYNSPLHF
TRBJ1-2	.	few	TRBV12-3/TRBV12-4	TGTGCCAGCAGCCCCACGGGCCCGGAGGGCTACACCTTC	CASSPTGPEGYTF
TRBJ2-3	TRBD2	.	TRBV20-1	TGCAGTGCGATTAGCGGGAGGGCCGGGACAGATACGCAGTATTTT	CSAISGRAGTDTQYF
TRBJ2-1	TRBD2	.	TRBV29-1	TGCAGCGCCCGGGGACTAGCCGATTCCTACAATGAGCAGTTCTTC	CSARGLADSYNEQFF
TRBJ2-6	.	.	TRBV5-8	TGTGCCAGCAGCTTGGCCTTACTCTCTGGGGCCAACGTCCTGACTTTC	CASSLALLSGANVLTF
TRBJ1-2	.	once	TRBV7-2	TGTGCCAGCAGCCAAAACAAGGGCCTCTATGGCTACACCTTC	CASSQNKGLYGYTF
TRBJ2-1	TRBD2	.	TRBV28	TGTGCCAGCAGTTCACCGGCAGCACCAGGTACCGGGACTAGCGGGAGTTTTCCCGATGAGCAGTTCTTC	CASSSPAAPGTGTSGSFPDEQFF
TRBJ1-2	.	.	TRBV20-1	TGCAGTGCTAGATCCCCGGGACGTTTTAACTATGGCTACACCTTC	CSARSPGRFNYGYTF
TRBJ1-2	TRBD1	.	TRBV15	TGTGCCACCAGCAGAGAAGACAGGGCCTATGGCTACACCTTC	CATSREDRAYGYTF
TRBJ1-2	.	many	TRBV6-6	TGTGCCAGCAGTAACTATGGCTACACCTTC	CASSNYGYTF
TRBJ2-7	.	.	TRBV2	TGTGCCAGCAGTGCTAGCGAGCAGTACTTC	CASSASEQYF
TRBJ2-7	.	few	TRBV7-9	TGTGCCAGCAGCTTATTCGAACTATCCGTCGAGCAGTACTTC	CASSLFELSVEQYF
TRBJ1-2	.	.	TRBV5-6	TGTGCCAGCAGCCCGCCCGCGCGATTTGGCTACACCTTC	CASSPPARFGYTF
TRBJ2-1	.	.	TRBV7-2	TGTGCCAGCAGCCCAGACGGGTTCATCGGGGAGCAGTTCTTC	CASSPDGFIGEQFF
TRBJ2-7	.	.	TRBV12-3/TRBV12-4	TGTACCAGCAGTTTAGTTGCTAGCTCTACCTACGAGCAGTACTTC	CTSSLVASSTYEQYF
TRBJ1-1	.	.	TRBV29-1	TGCAGCGTCACGACGGGCAGTATACGAGTTAACACTGAAGCTTTCTTT	CSVTTGSIRVNTEAFF
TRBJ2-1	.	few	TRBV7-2	TGTGCCAGCAGCTTATGGGGCGGGGTCGTAGCCAATGAGCAGTTCTTC	CASSLWGGVVANEQFF
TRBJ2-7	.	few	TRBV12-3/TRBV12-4	TGTGCCAGCAGTTTAGTCGGAGGGGGGGGTCCCTACGAGCAGTACTTC	CASSLVGGGGPYEQYF
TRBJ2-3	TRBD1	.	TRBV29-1	TGCAGCGTTGAGACTACCGGGACAGCTAGCACAGATACGCAGTATTTT	CSVETTGTASTDTQYF
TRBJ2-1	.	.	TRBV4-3	TGCGCCAGCAGCCAAGACCCACTAGCAGTCACCGATGAGCAGTTCTTC	CASSQDPLAVTDEQFF
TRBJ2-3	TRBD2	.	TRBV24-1	TGTGCCACCAGTGATCCCAGGGTAGCGGGACTCACAGATACGCAGTATTTT	CATSDPRVAGLTDTQYF
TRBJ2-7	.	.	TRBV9	TGTGCCAGCAGCGCGAGTGGTAGGGGGGACGAGCAGTACTTC	CASSASGRGDEQYF
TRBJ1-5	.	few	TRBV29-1	TGCAGCGTTGTGGAGAGAGGTTCTGGACAGCCCCAGCATTTT	CSVVERGSGQPQHF
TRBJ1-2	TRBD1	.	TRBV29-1	TGCAGCGTTGAGAGAGCAGGGGGAACCAGTAACTATGGCTACACCTTC	CSVERAGGTSNYGYTF
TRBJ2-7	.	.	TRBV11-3	TGTGCCAGCAGCGCACGGGACTCTTTCTACGAGCAGTACTTC	CASSARDSFYEQYF
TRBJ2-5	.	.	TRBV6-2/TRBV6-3	TGTGCCAGCGGGGTGGGAGATGAGGGAGAGACCCAGTACTTC	CASGVGDEGETQYF
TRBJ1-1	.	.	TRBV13	TGTGCCAGCAGCCCCCGCGACAGGAGGAACACTGAAGCTTTCTTT	CASSPRDRRNTEAFF
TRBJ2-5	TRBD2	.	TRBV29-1	TGCAGCACAAGCGGGATGGGTATTGAGCAGTACTTC	CSTSGMGIEQYF
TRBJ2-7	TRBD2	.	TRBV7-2	TGTGCCAGCAGCTTAGAGCGGGGACCCTACGAGCAGTACTTC	CASSLERGPYEQYF
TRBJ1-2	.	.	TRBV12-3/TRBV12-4	TGTGCCAGCAGTTTTAGGGGGAGGGGGGACGGCTACACCTTC	CASSFRGRGDGYTF
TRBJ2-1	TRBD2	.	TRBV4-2	TGTGCCAGCAGTCCTACCGCCGGGAGGGACTACAATGAGCAGTTCTTC	CASSPTAGRDYNEQFF
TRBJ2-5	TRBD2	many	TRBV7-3	TGTGCCAGCAGCTTACTAGCGGGGCCCCAAGAGACCCAGTACTTC	CASSLLAGPQETQYF
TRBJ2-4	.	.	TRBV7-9	TGTGCCAGCAGCTTAGCGAGGCCGACGGGAGTGGACATTCAGTACTTC	CASSLARPTGVDIQYF
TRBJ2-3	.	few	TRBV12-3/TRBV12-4	TGTGCCAGCAGCCCATTTGGGGACTTAACGCAGTATTTT	CASSPFGDLTQYF